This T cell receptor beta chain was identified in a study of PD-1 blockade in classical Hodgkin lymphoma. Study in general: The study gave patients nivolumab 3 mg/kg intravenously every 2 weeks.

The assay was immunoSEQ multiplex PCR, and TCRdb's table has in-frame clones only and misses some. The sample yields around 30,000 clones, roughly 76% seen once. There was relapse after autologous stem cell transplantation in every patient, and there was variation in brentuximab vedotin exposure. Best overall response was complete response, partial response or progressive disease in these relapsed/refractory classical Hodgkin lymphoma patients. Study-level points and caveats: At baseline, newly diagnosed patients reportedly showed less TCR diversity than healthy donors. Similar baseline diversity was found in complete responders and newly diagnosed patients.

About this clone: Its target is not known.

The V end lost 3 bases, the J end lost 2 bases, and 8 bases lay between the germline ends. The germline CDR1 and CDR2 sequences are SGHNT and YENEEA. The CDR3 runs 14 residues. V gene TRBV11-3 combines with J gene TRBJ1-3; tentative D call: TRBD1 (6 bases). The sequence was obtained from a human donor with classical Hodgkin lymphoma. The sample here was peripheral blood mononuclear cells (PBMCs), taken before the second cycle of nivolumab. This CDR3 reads CASSFGTTGNTIYF. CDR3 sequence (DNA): TGTGCCAGCAGCTTTGGGACAACTGGAAACACCATATATTTT.